A single sample gave rise to the 17 T cell receptor beta chains below, sequenced in a study of T cells in women clearing cervical HPV infection. Clones were read by immunoSEQ multiplex PCR, and TCRdb kept only the in-frame ones, dropping some. The listing contains about 30,000 clones. Sequenced: blood buffy coat. The receptors were sampled from a woman aged 18-70 years with a cervical HPV16 infection that either progressed to CIN3+ or cleared (not recorded which).

On this clone: The read halts 3 residues ahead of the CDR3 end, with the missing end drawn from the germline J gene. The chain links TRBV7-9 to TRBJ2-2; maybe TRBD2 (6 bases). From germline, CDR1 is SEHNR and CDR2 FQNEAQ (reference sequence). The CDR3 runs to 13 residues. This chain's CDR3 is CASSRAEEGKLFF. The DNA read from the CDR3 is TGTGCCAGCAGCCGAGCGGAGGAGGGAAAG.

A word on this clone: The CDR3 end lies 3 residues beyond the end of the read and is filled in from the germline J gene. The chain links TRBV7-2 to TRBJ2-5, with 7 positions matching TRBD2. V shed 1 base and J 4 bases; nucleotides not matched to a gene: 6. Germline loops: CDR1 SGHTA, CDR2 FQGNSA. The CDR3 contains 15 residues. CDR3 residues: CASSLGPSSGETQYF. CDR3 bases read: TGTGCCAGCAGCTTAGGTCCGTCTAGCGGAGAGACC. Using reference TRBV7-2 and TRBJ2-5 for the parts outside the CDR3, the full variable domain is GAGVSQSPSNKVTEKGKDVELRCDPISGHTALYWYRQSLGQGLEFLIYFQGNSAPDKSGLPSDRFSAERTGGSVSTLTIQRTQQEDSAVYLCASSLGPSSGETQYFGPGTRLLVL.

As to this clone: The read is 3 residues too short to cover the CDR3 end, so that end is filled in from the germline J gene. J is TRBJ2-2 and V is TRBV20-1; D not certain. V lost 5 bases and J 5 bases, leaving 9 bases between the germline ends. This CDR3 is built from 12 residues. Germline V gene data show CDR1 as DFQATT and CDR2 as SNEGSKA (reference sequence). Incomplete CDR3 DNA: TGCAGTGCTGGTCCCACTACCGGGGAG. Encoded protein: CSAGPTTGE. Given in full, the CDR3 is CSAGPTTGELFF.

In regard to this clone: The read ends 3 residues before the CDR3 terminus; that terminus is restored from the germline J gene. The rearrangement links TRBV28 to TRBJ2-7; no firm D call. V dropped 4 bases and J dropped 0 bases, with 10 bases sitting between them. CDR1 MDHEN and CDR2 SYDVKM come from the germline V gene. The CDR3 is 14 residues long. The covered CDR3 bases are TGTGCCAGCAGTTCCCCAGGCGTCTCCTACGAG. Amino acids: CASSSPGVSYE. In full, the CDR3 reads CASSSPGVSYEQYF.

Worth noting for this clone: The read terminates 3 residues ahead of where the CDR3 ends, so the germline J gene completes it. The V call is TRBV28, the J call TRBJ2-1; TRBD2 aligns across 8 bases. Per germline, CDR1 MDHEN and CDR2 SYDVKM. The CDR3 length is 14 residues. V lost 1 base, J lost 8 bases, and 4 bases stayed unmatched. The DNA read from the CDR3 is TGTGCCAGCAGTTTATCTAATAGCGGGGATGAG. Translated, it gives CASSLSNSGDE. The entire CDR3 reads CASSLSNSGDEQFF.

CDR3 loop: CSAMSSGSIETQYF. The CDR3 bases that were read are TGCAGTGCTATGTCTAGCGGGAGTATCGAGACC. V usage is TRBV20-1 and J usage is TRBJ2-5; 10 bases fit TRBD2. Read coverage stops 3 residues before the CDR3 terminus; the germline J gene supplies the remainder. With 4 bases clipped from V and 5 bases from J, the junction kept 7 bases outside the gene matches. Per germline, CDR1 DFQATT and CDR2 SNEGSKA (reference sequence). This CDR3 is built from 14 residues.

A word on this clone: From the germline J gene comes the end of the CDR3, since the read stops 3 residues before it. The chain couples TRBV6-1 to TRBJ2-2, with TRBD2 identical over 8 bases. With V trimmed by 1 base and J by 1 base, 2 bases remained unmatched. CDR1 is MNHNS, CDR2 SASEGT, per germline. The CDR3 has 16 residues. The CDR3 sequence: CASSEGLAGNTGELFF. CDR3 DNA (partial): TGTGCCAGCAGTGAAGGGCTAGCGGGGAACACCGGGGAG.

On this clone: The read halts 3 residues ahead of the CDR3 end, with the missing end drawn from the germline J gene. This chain joins TRBV2 and TRBJ1-3, with 9 bases lining up with TRBD1. Germline V gene lookup returns CDR1 SNHLY and CDR2 FYNNEI. J lost 2 bases, V lost 4 bases, and 0 bases had no gene match. The CDR3 is 14 residues long. CDR3 bases read: TGTGCCAGCAGTGGACAGGGGGCTGGAAACACC. Translated: CASSGQGAGNT. The entire CDR3 sequence reads CASSGQGAGNTIYF.

For this clone: With the read ending 3 residues before the CDR3 end, the germline J gene is used to fill in that end. This chain links TRBV20-1 with TRBJ1-6; the D gene is possibly TRBD1 (6 bases). The CDR3 extends over 15 amino acids. Trimming pared 6 bases from V and 4 bases from J, leaving 16 bases between. Looked up from germline, CDR1 is DFQATT and CDR2 is SNEGSKA (reference sequence). CDR3 region: CSAAPDQGYNSPLHF. The covered CDR3 bases are TGCAGTGCCGCTCCTGACCAGGGGTATAATTCACCC.

A remark on this clone: The read finishes 3 residues shy of the CDR3 end, and the germline J gene is used to complete it. V is TRBV7-6 and J is TRBJ2-7; 9 bases are a match to TRBD2. The germline V gene encodes CDR1 SGHVS and CDR2 FNYEAQ. The CDR3 consists of 15 residues. V lost 1 base, J lost 6 bases, and 7 bases stayed unmatched. This CDR3 is CASSLDFLAGSEQYF. The covered CDR3 bases are TGTGCCAGCAGCTTAGATTTCCTAGCGGGGTCCGAG.

Concerning this clone: The read ends 3 residues before the CDR3 terminus; that terminus is restored from the germline J gene. The chain combines TRBV18 with TRBJ2-1; TRBD2 aligns across 9 bases. This CDR3 has 15 amino acids. With V trimmed by 6 bases and J by 6 bases, 9 bases remained unmatched. Germline CDR1 reads KGHSH; CDR2 reads LQKENI. The sequenced part of the CDR3 DNA is TGTGCCAGCTCCCCGGGCGGGAGGGCAGTCAATGAG. Its protein product is CASSPGGRAVNE. The whole CDR3 is CASSPGGRAVNEQFF.

Note on this clone: The read falls 3 residues short of the CDR3 end, and the missing part is taken from the germline J gene. The chain carries TRBV28 and TRBJ2-7, with 9 bases aligning to TRBD2. This CDR3 has 17 residues. Germline loops: CDR1 MDHEN, CDR2 SYDVKM. V was clipped by 6 bases and J by 1 base; unmatched bases: 13. The DNA read from the CDR3 is TGTGCCAGCAGCCTATATAGCATAGCGGGAGTTTCCTACGAG. Protein sequence: CASSLYSIAGVSYE. The entire CDR3 reads CASSLYSIAGVSYEQYF.

Worth noting for this clone: The sequenced fragment ends 3 residues before the CDR3 boundary, so the rest is inferred from the germline J gene. V gene TRBV7-8 combines with J gene TRBJ1-6, with 8 bases aligning to TRBD1. Germline V gives CDR1 SGHVS, CDR2 FQNEAQ. The V segment lost 5 bases and the J segment 8 bases; nucleotides outside the gene matches: 5. The CDR3 is 14 residues long. The CDR3 is CASSPDRGYSPLHF. CDR3 DNA (partial): TGTGCCAGCAGCCCCGACAGGGGATATTCACCC.

A remark on this clone: Sequencing ends 3 residues short of the CDR3 end; the germline J gene provides the rest. V is TRBV5-1 and J is TRBJ2-1; 13 bases agree with TRBD2. Germline CDR1 reads SGHRS; CDR2 reads YFSETQ. The CDR3 loop spans 16 amino acids. V trimming: 3 bases; J trimming: 9 bases; junction bases outside the gene matches: 9. CDR3 sequence reads: CASSSGTSGKSSEQFF. The sequenced part of the CDR3 DNA is TGCGCCAGCAGCTCCGGGACTAGCGGGAAATCCAGTGAG.

With respect to this clone: The CDR3 end lies 3 residues beyond the end of the read and is filled in from the germline J gene. The chain links TRBV14 to TRBJ1-1; a possible D gene is TRBD1 (5 bases). The CDR3 extends over 17 amino acids. Germline lookup yields CDR1 SGHDN and CDR2 FVKESK. Trimming shortened V by 2 bases and J by 0 bases, and 16 bases separated the two germline ends. The chain's CDR3 is CASSQIRDSVMNTEAFF. CDR3 bases read: TGTGCCAGCAGCCAAATCCGGGACTCCGTTATGAACACTGAA.

Notes on this clone: Read data end 3 residues before the CDR3 end; the end is taken from the germline J gene. V is TRBV29-1 and J is TRBJ2-7, with a weak D call TRBD1 (5 bases). This CDR3 contains 11 residues. V was pared by 2 bases and J by 4 bases, with 6 bases between. From germline, CDR1 is SQVTM and CDR2 ANQGSEA. CDR3 loop: CSVEHRYEQYF. The covered CDR3 bases are TGCAGCGTTGAACACAGGTACGAG.

With respect to this clone: The read comes to an end 3 residues before the CDR3 does, leaving the germline J gene to fill in the end. The chain couples TRBV2 to TRBJ2-4; D might be TRBD1 (6 bases). The CDR3 has 12 amino acids. From germline, CDR1 is SNHLY and CDR2 FYNNEI. The covered CDR3 bases are TGTGCCAGCAGTCTAGGACAGACTGGT. This gives the protein CASSLGQTG. Given in full, the CDR3 is CASSLGQTGQYF.